The sequence of this T cell receptor beta chain was determined in a study of shared clonotypes between healthy human individuals. Study-wide results and caveats: The four-donor shared clonotypes exceeded non-shared clonotypes in generation probability, with non-shared ones scoring lower.

About this clone itself: What it recognizes is unknown.

TCRdb's copy holds only in-frame clones and misses some; the assay was immunoSEQ multiplex PCR. The repertoire holds roughly 2,000,000 clones, 93% seen once, with more than 1.5% in the top ten. Naive CD8 cells lacked CD45RO and underwent positive selection for CCR7, leaving out terminally differentiated effector memory CD45RA+ cells. The CDR3 covers 14 residues. From germline, CDR1 is MNHNY and CDR2 SVGAGI (reference sequence). V gave up 3 bases and J gave up 3 bases, with 12 bases separating them. The rearrangement links TRBV6-6 to TRBJ2-7, with D unclear. The sequence came from a man aged 18 to 35 in good health. Some clones in this sample may be carry-over from other donors' samples. The specimen sequenced was naive CD8+ T cells from PBMCs. The CDR3 sequence is CASSYQPPVYEQYF. The CDR3 DNA is TGTGCCAGCAGTTATCAACCACCAGTCTACGAGCAGTACTTC.